Only one count was recorded for the clone carrying this T cell receptor beta chain. Its specificity is unknown. The entry originates in a study of graft-versus-host responses after intestinal transplantation. Looking at the study overall: The whole recipient group had anti-thymocyte globulin induction followed by tacrolimus and steroids for roughly three years.

Findings and caveats of the study: GvH clones were identified in recipient marrow, with some first appearing in ileum or blood. Subjects displaying graft-donor T cell macrochimerism possessed elevated graft-versus-host to host-versus-graft clonal ratios inside allografts.

Germline CDR1 reads LNHDA; CDR2 reads SQIVND (reference sequence). Trimming took 3 bases from V and 2 from J; bases not matched to a gene: 5. The CDR3 is made up of 15 amino acids. Assay: immunoSEQ multiplex PCR; the TCRdb copy retains only in-frame clones and omits some. In the table there are 9,500 to 15,000 clones, 85% to 95% of which are singletons. Here the sequenced sample was PBMCs, taken roughly 110 days after intestinal transplant. The V call is TRBV19, the J call TRBJ1-2; 8 bases are a match to TRBD1. The TCR sequence derives from a human patient who received an intestinal transplant, so some T cells may come from the graft donor. The CDR3 DNA reads TGTGCCAGTAGTATTGGGCAGGGGGCGAACTATGGCTACACCTTC. This codes for CASSIGQGANYGYTF.